This T cell receptor (beta chain) was captured by sequencing in a study of blood T cell repertoires in COVID-19. Study summary: Italy, Spain and the United States were the sources of the convalescent and acute COVID-19 samples. Sample material is recorded as cDNA or gDNA derived from T cells, B-cell-depleted T cells, or PBMCs.

V was trimmed by 4 bases and J by 1 base, leaving 16 bases between them. Germline CDR1 and CDR2: LNHDA and SQIVND (reference sequence). The CDR3 loop spans 16 amino acids. Which cohort a participant joined came from the clinical history participants gave. The authors' processing: Amplification with reference gene primers provided the estimates of nucleated cell counts. The data were produced by immunoSEQ multiplex PCR, yet TCRdb's version contains in-frame clones alone and is incomplete. D and trimming come from the DNA, and the V and J calls and clone size come from that table. This table holds under 250,000 clones, under 90% found once.

The receptor was isolated from a woman in her 30s with acute COVID-19. Sequenced sample: PBMCs or T cells enriched from blood (not recorded which). The rearrangement uses TRBV19 and TRBJ1-1, with D possibly being TRBD1 (6 bases). In DNA, the CDR3 is TGTGCCAGTAGTAATCTCCCAGGGGCGGAGAACACTGAAGCTTTCTTT. Translated, it gives CASSNLPGAENTEAFF. The full variable domain, completed using reference TRBV19 and TRBJ1-1, is DGGITQSPKYLFRKEGQNVTLSCEQNLNHDAMYWYRQDPGQGLRLIYYSQIVNDFQKGDIAEGYSVSREKKESFPLTVTSAQKNPTAFYLCASSNLPGAENTEAFFGQGTRLTVV.